A single T cell receptor (beta chain) is shown here with its context. Methods used by the authors: Using reference gene primer amplification, nucleated cell counts were estimated. Only in-frame clones appear in the TCRdb table, and some are missing; sequencing was by immunoSEQ multiplex PCR. That table gives V, J and clone size, and the DNA gave D and trimming. The sample gives 150,000 to 180,000 clones, about four fifths of which show up once; 25% to 30% is in the top ten. These data originate in a study of blood T cell repertoires in COVID-19. Trimming took off 0 bases at V and 4 bases at J, with 21 bases between the two ends. The CDR3 is made up of 18 amino acids. Germline lookup yields CDR1 LGHNA and CDR2 YNFKEQ.

The V call is TRBV4-2, the J call TRBJ1-2; D unresolved. The sequence was obtained from a woman in her sixties with acute or convalescent COVID-19. Input material: peripheral blood. CDR3 residues: CASSQDPVPLQRGYGYTF. In DNA, the CDR3 is TGTGCCAGCAGCCAAGATCCCGTGCCTCTCCAGCGCGGCTATGGCTACACCTTC.